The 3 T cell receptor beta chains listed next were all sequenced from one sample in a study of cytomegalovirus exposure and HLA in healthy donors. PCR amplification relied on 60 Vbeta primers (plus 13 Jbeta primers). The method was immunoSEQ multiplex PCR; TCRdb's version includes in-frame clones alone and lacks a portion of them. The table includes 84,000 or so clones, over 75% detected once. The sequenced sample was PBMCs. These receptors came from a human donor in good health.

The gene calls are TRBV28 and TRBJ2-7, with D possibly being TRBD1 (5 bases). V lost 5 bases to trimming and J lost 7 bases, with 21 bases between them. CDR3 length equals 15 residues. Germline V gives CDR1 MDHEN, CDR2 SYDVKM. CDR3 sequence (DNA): TGTGCCAGCAGTCGCCTTCAGGGTTCCTTAGGGGAGCAGTACTTC. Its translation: CASSRLQGSLGEQYF.

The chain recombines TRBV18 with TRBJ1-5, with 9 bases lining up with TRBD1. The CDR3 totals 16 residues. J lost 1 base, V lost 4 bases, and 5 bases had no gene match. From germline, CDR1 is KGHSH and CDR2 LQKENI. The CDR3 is CASSLTTGGSNQPQHF. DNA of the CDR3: TGTGCCAGCTCACTAACGACAGGGGGAAGCAATCAGCCCCAGCATTTT.

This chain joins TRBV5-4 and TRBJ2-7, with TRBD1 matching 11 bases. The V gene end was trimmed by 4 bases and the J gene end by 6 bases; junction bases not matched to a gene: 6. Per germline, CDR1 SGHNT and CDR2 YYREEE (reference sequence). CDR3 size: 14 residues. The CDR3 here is CASSPRTGGSEQYF. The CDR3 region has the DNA TGTGCCAGCAGCCCCCGGACAGGGGGCAGCGAGCAGTACTTC.